This T cell receptor beta chain was sequenced for a study of cytomegalovirus exposure and HLA in healthy donors. Study context: Unique TCRs from HLA-typed donors, approximately 80 million of them, were held in an early data release.

PCR primers comprised 60 Vbeta and 13 Jbeta primers. Sequencing was performed with immunoSEQ multiplex PCR; in TCRdb, only in-frame clones are kept and a portion is missing. The table includes 150,000 to 200,000 clones, roughly 80% detected once. Each donor was nominally healthy when sampled (though unrecorded immune exposures were likely). As for this clone: Its antigen is not identified.

Points from the study as a whole: As was reported, the HLA-A and HLA-B alleles of most subjects were accurately predicted from TCR beta sequences. A reported reduction in N-insertions relative to the approximately 600-donor mean was seen in an Asian-associated ancestry cluster in a later analysis.

This TCR came from a woman between 35 and 50 years old in good health and CMV-seropositive. The sample taken for sequencing was PBMCs.

CDR3 loop: CASSPTGGTEAFF. The CDR3 DNA reads TGTGCCAGCAGCCCGACAGGGGGCACTGAAGCTTTCTTT. This chain connects TRBV7-3 to TRBJ1-1; 9 nucleotides agree with TRBD1. This CDR3 is built from 13 residues. After removal of 5 bases from V and 4 bases from J, the junction contained 2 bases not matched to a gene. The germline CDR1 and CDR2 sequences are SGHTA and FQGTGA. The variable domain in full, with the rest retrieved from reference TRBV7-3 and TRBJ1-1, is GAGVSQTPSNKVTEKGKYVELRCDPISGHTALYWYRQSLGQGPEFLIYFQGTGAADDSGLPNDRFFAVRPEGSVSTLKIQRTERGDSAVYLCASSPTGGTEAFFGQGTRLTVV.